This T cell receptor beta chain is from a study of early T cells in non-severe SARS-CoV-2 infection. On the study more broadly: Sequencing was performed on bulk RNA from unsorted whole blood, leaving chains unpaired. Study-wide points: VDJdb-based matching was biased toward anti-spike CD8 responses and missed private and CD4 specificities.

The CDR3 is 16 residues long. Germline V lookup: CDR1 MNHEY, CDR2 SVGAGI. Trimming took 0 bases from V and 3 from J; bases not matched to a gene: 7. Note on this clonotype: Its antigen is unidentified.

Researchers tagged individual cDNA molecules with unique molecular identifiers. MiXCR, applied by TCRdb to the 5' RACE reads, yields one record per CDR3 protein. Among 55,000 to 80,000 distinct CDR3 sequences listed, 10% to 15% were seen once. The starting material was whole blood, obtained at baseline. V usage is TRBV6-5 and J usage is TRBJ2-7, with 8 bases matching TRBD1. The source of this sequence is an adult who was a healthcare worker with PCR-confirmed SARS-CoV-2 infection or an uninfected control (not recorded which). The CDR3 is CASSYSLGTGDYEQYF. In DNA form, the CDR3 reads TGTGCCAGCAGTTACTCGTTGGGGACAGGTGACTACGAGCAGTACTTC.